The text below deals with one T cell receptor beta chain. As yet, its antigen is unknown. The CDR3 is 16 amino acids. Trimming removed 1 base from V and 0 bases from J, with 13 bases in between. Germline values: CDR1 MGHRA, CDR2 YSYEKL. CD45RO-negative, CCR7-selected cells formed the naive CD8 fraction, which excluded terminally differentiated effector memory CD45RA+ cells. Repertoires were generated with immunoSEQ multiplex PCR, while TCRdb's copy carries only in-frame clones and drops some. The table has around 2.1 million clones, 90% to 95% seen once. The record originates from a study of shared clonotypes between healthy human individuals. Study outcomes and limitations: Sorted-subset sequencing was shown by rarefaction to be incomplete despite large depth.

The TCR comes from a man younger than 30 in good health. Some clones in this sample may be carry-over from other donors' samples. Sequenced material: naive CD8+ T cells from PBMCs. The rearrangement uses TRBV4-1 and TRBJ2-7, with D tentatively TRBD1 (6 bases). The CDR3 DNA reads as TGCGCCAGCAGCCAAGCCGCAGGGGCCTTCTCCTACGAGCAGTACTTC. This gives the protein CASSQAAGAFSYEQYF.